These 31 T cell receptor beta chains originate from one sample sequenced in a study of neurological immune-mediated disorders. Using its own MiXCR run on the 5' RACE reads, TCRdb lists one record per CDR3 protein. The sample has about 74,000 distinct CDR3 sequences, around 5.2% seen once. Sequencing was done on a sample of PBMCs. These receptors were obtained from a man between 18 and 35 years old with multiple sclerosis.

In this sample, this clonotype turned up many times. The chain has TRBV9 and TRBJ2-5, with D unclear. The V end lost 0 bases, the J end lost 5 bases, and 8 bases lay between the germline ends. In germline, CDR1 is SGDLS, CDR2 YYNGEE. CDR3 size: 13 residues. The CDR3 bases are TGTGCCAGCAGCGTAGAAGGCAGGGAGACCCAGTACTTC. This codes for CASSVEGRETQYF.

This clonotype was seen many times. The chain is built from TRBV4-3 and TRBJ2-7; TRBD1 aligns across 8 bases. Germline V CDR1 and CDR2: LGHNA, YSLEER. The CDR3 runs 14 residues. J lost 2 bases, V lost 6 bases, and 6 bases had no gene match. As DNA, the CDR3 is TGCGCCAGCAGTCTTGGGACAGGTACCTACGAGCAGTACTTC. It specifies CASSLGTGTYEQYF.

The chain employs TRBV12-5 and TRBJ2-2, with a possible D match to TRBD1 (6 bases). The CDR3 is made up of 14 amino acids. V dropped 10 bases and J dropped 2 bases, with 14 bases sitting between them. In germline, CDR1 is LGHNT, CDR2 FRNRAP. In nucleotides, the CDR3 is TGTGCTACCCATCAGGGGCTTAACACCGGGGAGCTGTTTTTT. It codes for CATHQGLNTGELFF.

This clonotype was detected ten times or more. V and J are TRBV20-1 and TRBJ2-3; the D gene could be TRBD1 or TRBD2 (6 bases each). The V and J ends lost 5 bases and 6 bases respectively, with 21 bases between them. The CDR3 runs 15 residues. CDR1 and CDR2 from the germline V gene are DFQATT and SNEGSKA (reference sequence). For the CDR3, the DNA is TGCAGTGCTCCACCGGGACTCCCAACAGGGGATACGCAGTATTTT. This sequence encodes CSAPPGLPTGDTQYF.

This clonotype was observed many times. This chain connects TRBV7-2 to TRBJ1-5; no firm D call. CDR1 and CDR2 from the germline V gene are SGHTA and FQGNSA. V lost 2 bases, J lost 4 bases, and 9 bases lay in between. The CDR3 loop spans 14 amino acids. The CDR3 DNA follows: TGTGCCAGCAGCTTACTCCAGGTGAATCAGCCCCAGCATTTT. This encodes CASSLLQVNQPQHF. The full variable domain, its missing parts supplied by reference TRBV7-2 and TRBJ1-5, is GAGVSQSPSNKVTEKGKDVELRCDPISGHTALYWYRQSLGQGLEFLIYFQGNSAPDKSGLPSDRFSAERTGGSVSTLTIQRTQQEDSAVYLCASSLLQVNQPQHFGDGTRLSIL.

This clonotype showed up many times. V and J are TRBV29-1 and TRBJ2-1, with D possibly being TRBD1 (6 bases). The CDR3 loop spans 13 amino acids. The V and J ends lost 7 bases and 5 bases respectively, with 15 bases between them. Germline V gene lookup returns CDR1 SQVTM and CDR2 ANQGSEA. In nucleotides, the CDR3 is TGCAGCGCTCGGGACACTTTTGACAATGAGCAGTTCTTC. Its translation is CSARDTFDNEQFF.

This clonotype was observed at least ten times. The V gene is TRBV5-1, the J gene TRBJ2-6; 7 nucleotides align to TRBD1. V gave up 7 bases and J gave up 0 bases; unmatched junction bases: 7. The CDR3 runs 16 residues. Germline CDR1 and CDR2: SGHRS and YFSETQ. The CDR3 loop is CASLGQASSGANVLTF. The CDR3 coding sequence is TGCGCCAGCCTAGGACAGGCGTCCTCTGGGGCCAACGTCCTGACTTTC.

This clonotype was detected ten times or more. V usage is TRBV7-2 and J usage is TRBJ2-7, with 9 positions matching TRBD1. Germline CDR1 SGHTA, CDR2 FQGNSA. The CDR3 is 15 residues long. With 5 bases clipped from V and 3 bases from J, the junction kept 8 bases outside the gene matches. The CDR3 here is CASSEGGQGFYEQYF. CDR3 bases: TGTGCCAGCAGCGAAGGGGGACAGGGCTTCTACGAGCAGTACTTC.

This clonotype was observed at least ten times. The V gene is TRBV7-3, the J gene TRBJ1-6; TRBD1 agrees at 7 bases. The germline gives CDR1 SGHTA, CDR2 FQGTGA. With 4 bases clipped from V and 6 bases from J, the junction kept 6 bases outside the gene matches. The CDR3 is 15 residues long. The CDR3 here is CASSSQGFGNSPLHF. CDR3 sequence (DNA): TGTGCCAGCAGCTCACAGGGGTTCGGTAATTCACCCCTCCACTTT. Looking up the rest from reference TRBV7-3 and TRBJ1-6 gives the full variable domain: GAGVSQTPSNKVTEKGKYVELRCDPISGHTALYWYRQSLGQGPEFLIYFQGTGAADDSGLPNDRFFAVRPEGSVSTLKIQRTERGDSAVYLCASSSQGFGNSPLHFGNGTRLTVT.

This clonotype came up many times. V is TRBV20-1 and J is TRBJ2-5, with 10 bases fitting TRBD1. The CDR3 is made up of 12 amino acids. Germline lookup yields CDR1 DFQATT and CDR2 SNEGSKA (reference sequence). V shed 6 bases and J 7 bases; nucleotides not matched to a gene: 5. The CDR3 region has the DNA TGCAGTGCAGGGACAGGGGAGGTGACCCAGTACTTC. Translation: CSAGTGEVTQYF.

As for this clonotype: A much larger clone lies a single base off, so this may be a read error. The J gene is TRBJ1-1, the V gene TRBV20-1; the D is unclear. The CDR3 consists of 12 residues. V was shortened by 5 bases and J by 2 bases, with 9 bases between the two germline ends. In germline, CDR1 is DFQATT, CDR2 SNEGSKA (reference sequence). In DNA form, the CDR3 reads TGCAGTGCTCTCGAAAGCAACACTGAAGCTTTCTTT. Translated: CSALESNTEAFF.

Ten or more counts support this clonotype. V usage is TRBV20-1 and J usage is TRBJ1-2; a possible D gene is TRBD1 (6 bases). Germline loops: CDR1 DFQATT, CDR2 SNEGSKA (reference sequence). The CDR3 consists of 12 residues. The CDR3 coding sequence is TGCAGGTTCCGGGACAACGGGGGTGGCTACACCTTC. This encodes CRFRDNGGGYTF.

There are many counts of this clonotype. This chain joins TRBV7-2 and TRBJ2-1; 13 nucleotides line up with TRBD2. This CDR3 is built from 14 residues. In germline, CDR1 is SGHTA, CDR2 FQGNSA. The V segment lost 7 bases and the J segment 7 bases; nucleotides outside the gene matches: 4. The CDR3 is CASTELAGGNEQFF. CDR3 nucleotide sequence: TGTGCCAGCACCGAACTAGCGGGAGGGAATGAGCAGTTCTTC.

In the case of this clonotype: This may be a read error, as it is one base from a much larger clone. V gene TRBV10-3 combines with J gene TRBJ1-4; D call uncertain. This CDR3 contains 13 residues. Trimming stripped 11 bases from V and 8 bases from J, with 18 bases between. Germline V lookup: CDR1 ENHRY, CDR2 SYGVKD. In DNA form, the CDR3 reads TGTGCCTCGAACGGAAAGGGTGACGAAAAACTGTTTTTT. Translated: CASNGKGDEKLFF.

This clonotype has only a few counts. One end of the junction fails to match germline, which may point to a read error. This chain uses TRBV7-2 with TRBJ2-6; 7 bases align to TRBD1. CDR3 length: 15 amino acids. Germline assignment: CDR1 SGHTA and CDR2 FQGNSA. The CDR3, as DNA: TGTGCCAGCAGCAAAGGGGGCTCTGGGGCCAAAGTCCTGACTTTC. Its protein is CASSKGGSGAKVLTF.

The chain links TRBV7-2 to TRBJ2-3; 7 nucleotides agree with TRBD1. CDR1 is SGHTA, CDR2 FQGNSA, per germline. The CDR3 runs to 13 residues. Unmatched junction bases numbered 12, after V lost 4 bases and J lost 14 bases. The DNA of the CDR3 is TGTGCCAGCAGCTCCGGAAAGGTACAGGGGCTGTATTTT. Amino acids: CASSSGKVQGLYF. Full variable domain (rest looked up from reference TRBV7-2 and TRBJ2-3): GAGVSQSPSNKVTEKGKDVELRCDPISGHTALYWYRQSLGQGLEFLIYFQGNSAPDKSGLPSDRFSAERTGGSVSTLTIQRTQQEDSAVYLCASSSGKVQGLYFGPGTRLTVL.

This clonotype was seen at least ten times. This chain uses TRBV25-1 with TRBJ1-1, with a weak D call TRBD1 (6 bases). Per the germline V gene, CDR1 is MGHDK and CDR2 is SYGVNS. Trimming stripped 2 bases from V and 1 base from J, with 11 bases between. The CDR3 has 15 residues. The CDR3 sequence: CASSEVTGQNTEAFF. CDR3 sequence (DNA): TGTGCCAGCAGTGAAGTAACAGGGCAGAACACTGAAGCTTTCTTT.

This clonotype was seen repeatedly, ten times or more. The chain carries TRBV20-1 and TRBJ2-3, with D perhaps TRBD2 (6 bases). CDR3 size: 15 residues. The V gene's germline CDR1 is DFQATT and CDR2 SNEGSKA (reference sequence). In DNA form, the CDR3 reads TGCAGCGTTTGGACTAAAGATAAATCCACAGATACGCAGTATTTT. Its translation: CSVWTKDKSTDTQYF.

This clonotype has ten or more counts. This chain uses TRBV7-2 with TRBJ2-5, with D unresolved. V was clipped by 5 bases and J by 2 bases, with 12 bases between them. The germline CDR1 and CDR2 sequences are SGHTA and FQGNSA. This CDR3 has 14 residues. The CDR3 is CASSPNDGQETQYF. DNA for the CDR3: TGTGCCAGCAGCCCCAATGACGGTCAAGAGACCCAGTACTTC.

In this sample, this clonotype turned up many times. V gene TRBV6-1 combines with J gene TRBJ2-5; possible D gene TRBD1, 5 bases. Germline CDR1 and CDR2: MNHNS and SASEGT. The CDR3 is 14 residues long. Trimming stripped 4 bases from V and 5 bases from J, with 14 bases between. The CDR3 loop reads CASSVDTPSETQYF. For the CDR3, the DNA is TGTGCCAGCAGTGTGGACACCCCGTCGGAGACCCAGTACTTC.

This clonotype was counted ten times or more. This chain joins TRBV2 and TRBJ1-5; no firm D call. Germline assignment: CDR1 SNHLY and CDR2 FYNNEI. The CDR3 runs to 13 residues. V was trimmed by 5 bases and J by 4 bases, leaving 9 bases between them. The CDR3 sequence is CASSLWANQPQHF. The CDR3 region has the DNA TGTGCCAGCAGTTTATGGGCGAATCAGCCCCAGCATTTT. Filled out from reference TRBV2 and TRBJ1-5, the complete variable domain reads EPEVTQTPSHQVTQMGQEVILRCVPISNHLYFYWYRQILGQKVEFLVSFYNNEISEKSEIFDDQFSVERPDGSNFTLKIRSTKLEDSAMYFCASSLWANQPQHFGDGTRLSIL.

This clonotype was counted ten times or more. The CDR3 region has the DNA TGTGCCAGCAGCGCCACAAACAGGGGTGGAGACTATGGCTACACCTTC. This gives the protein CASSATNRGGDYGYTF. The rearrangement links TRBV9 to TRBJ1-2; 7 nucleotides line up with TRBD1. Germline lookup yields CDR1 SGDLS and CDR2 YYNGEE. The CDR3 extends over 16 amino acids. V lost 3 bases, J lost 3 bases, and 11 bases stayed unmatched.

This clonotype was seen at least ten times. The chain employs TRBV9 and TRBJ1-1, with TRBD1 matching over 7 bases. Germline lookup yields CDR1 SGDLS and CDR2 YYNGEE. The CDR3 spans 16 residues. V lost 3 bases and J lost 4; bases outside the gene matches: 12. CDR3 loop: CASSEWDSPKGTEAFF. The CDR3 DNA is TGTGCCAGCAGCGAATGGGACAGTCCAAAGGGCACTGAAGCTTTCTTT.

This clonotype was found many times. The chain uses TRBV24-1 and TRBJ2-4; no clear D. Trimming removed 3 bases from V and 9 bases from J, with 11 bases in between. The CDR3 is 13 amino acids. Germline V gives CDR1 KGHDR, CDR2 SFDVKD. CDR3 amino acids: CATSDTGEGIQYF. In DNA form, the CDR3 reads TGTGCCACCAGTGATACCGGAGAAGGCATTCAGTACTTC.

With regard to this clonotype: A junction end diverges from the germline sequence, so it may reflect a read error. CDR3 coding DNA: TGTGCCAGCAGCTTAGGAGCCAGGGAGAATCAGCCCCAGAATTTT. Amino acid sequence: CASSLGARENQPQNF. V is TRBV7-2 and J is TRBJ1-5, with a possible D match to TRBD1 (5 bases). Germline-derived CDR1 and CDR2 are SGHTA and FQGNSA. The CDR3 contains 15 residues.

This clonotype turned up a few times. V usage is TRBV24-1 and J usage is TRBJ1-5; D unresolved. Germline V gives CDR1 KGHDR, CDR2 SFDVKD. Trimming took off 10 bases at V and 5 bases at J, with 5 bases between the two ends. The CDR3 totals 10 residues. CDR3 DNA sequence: TGTGCCACTAACTATCAGCCCCAGCATTTT. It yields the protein CATNYQPQHF.

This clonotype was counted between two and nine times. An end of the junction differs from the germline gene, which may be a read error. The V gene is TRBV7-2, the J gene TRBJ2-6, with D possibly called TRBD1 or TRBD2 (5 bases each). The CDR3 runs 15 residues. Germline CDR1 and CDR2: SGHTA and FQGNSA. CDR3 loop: CASSQERAGAKVLTF. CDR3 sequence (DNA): TGTGCCAGCAGCCAAGAGAGGGCTGGGGCCAAAGTCCTGACTTTC.

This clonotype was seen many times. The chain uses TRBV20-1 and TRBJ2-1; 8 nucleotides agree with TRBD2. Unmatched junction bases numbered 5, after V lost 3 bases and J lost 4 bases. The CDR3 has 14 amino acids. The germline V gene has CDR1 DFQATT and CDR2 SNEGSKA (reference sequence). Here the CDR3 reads CSARGLGTYNEQFF. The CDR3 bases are TGCAGTGCTAGGGGACTAGGAACATACAATGAGCAGTTCTTC.

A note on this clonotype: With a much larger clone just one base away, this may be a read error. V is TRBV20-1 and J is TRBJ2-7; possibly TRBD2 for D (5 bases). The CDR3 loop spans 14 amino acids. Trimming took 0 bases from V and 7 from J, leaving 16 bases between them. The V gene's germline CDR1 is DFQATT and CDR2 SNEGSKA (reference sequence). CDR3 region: CSARDPSGLGEQYF. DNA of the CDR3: TGCAGTGCTAGAGATCCCAGCGGCTTGGGGGAGCAGTACTTC.

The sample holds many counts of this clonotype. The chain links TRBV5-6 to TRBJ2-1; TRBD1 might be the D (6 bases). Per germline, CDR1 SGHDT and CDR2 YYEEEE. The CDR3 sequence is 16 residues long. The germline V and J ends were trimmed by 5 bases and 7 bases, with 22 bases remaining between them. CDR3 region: CASSLLGGQYQNEQFF. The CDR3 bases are TGTGCCAGCAGTCTTTTGGGCGGACAGTATCAAAATGAGCAGTTCTTC.

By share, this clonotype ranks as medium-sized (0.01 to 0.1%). The CDR3 region is CASSFGITNEQFF. Written as DNA, the CDR3 is TGCGCCAGCAGCTTCGGGATAACAAATGAGCAGTTCTTC. The V call is TRBV5-1, the J call TRBJ2-1; a possible D gene is TRBD2 (5 bases). V shed 2 bases and J shed 7 bases, with 10 bases lying between them. The CDR3 length is 13 residues. Germline V gives CDR1 SGHRS, CDR2 YFSETQ.